The TCR beta chain under discussion was sequenced for a study of control samples from healthy donors and cancer patients (dated by TCRdb to about 2020). Library preparation used the immunoSEQ multiplex PCR assay. The immuneACCESS repertoire file appears here via TCRdb, limited to in-frame rearrangements. These files lack a portion of the clones; in checked studies, under half of the deficit traces to unresolved V genes, and the cause of the others is not known. This sample lists around 200,000 clones; 90% to 95% were detected once. The top ten clones comprise approximately 1.6% of the sample. A word on this clone: This receptor's antigen is unknown. Base qualities are not at hand, and no much larger clone is one base apart.

CDR1 and CDR2, looked up from the germline V gene, are MNHEY and SVGAGI. V loses 6 bases of germline sequence and J loses 0 bases, and the interval between the two ends is 8 bases. The CDR3 runs 14 residues from the cysteine to the phenylalanine. Only the CDR3 DNA is retained, 42 bases long and in frame from the first base. The TCR sequence derives from a man aged 50-59 years in good health. The V gene is TRBV6-5 and the J gene is TRBJ1-4; the D gene cannot be resolved reliably. The sample taken for sequencing was blood. The nucleotides read TGTGCCAGCAGCCGAACCACAACTAATGAAAAACTGTTTTTT. Translated, this is CASSRTTTNEKLFF.